Sequencing of this T cell receptor (beta chain) was carried out in a study of human T cells and chemical hapten exposure. Specified time point: pre-sensitization, week 0. As for treatment: therapeutic diphenylcyclopropenone sensitization with weekly scalp DPC. The CDR3 is 15 residues long. CDR1 and CDR2 (germline): MDHEN, SYDVKM. The V gene lost 4 bases and the J gene lost 3 bases, with 15 bases spanning the gap. TCRdb ran MiXCR on the RACE reads and lists one entry per CDR3 protein. Here the sample spans under 200,000 distinct CDR3 sequences, about 31% being singletons. The V call is TRBV28, the J call TRBJ1-2; tentative D call: TRBD1 (5 bases). The source was whole blood, collected in connection with sensitization to the hapten diphenylcyclopropenone (DPC). This clonotype was sampled from a woman aged 25 to 39 with alopecia areata. Some clones in this sample may be carry-over from other donors' samples. The chain's CDR3 is CASSSPPGNDYGYTF. For the CDR3, the DNA is TGTGCCAGCAGTTCCCCCCCAGGGAATGACTATGGCTACACCTTC.